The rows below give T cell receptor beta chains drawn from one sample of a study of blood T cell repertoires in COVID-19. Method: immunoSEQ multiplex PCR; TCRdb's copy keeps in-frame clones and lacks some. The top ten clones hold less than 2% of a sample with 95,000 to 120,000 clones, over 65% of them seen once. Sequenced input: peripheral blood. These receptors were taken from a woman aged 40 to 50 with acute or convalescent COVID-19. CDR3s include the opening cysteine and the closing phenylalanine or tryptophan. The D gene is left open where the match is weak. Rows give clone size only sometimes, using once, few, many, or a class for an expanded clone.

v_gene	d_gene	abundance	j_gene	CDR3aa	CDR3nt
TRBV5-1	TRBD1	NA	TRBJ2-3	CASSLDRQGTDTQYF	TGCGCCAGCAGCTTGGACCGACAGGGGACAGATACGCAGTATTTT
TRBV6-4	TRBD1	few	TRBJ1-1	CASSDSRTGDGAAMNTEAFF	TGTGCCAGCAGTGACTCGAGGACAGGGGACGGGGCTGCCATGAACACTGAAGCTTTCTTT
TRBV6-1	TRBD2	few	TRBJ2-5	CASSEALFQLAGSQETQYF	TGTGCCAGCAGTGAAGCGCTTTTTCAGCTAGCGGGGAGCCAAGAGACCCAGTACTTC
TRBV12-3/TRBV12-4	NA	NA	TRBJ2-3	CASRVEDTQYF	TGTGCCAGCAGGGTAGAGGATACGCAGTATTTT
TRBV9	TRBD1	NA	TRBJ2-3	CASSVLQGWNTDTQYF	TGTGCCAGCAGCGTCTTACAGGGGTGGAACACAGATACGCAGTATTTT
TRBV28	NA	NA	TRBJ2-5	CASRAGRDFQETQYF	TGTGCCAGCAGGGCGGGTCGGGACTTCCAAGAGACCCAGTACTTC
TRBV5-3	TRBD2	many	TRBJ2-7	CARSSLAGGVHEQYF	TGTGCCAGAAGCTCCCTAGCGGGGGGAGTCCACGAGCAGTACTTC
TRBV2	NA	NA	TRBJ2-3	CASSKQGTSTDTQYF	TGTGCCAGCAGTAAGCAGGGAACTAGCACAGATACGCAGTATTTT
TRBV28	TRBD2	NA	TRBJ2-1	CASSLRPYSGGPNEQFF	TGTGCCAGCAGTTTACGCCCGTATAGCGGGGGGCCCAATGAGCAGTTCTTC
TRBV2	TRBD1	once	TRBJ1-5	CASSQGQGPPWPQHF	TGTGCCAGCAGTCAAGGACAGGGCCCGCCTTGGCCCCAGCATTTT
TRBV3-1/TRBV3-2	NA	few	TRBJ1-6	CASSQGDSPLHF	TGTGCCAGCAGCCAAGGAGATTCACCCCTCCACTTT
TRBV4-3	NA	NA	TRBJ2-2	CASSQDLFPSTGELFF	TGCGCCAGCAGCCAAGATCTTTTCCCGTCCACCGGGGAGCTGTTTTTT
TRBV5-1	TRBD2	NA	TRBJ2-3	CASSLPLAGGITDTQYF	TGCGCCAGCAGCTTACCCCTAGCGGGGGGAATCACAGATACGCAGTATTTT
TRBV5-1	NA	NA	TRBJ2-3	CASSLTDSRTDTQYF	TGCGCCAGCAGCTTGACGGACAGTCGCACAGATACGCAGTATTTT
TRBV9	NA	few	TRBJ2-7	CASSVRTDSYEQYF	TGTGCCAGCAGCGTCAGGACAGACTCCTACGAGCAGTACTTC
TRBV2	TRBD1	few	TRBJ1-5	CASSQGASNQPQHF	TGTGCCAGCAGCCAGGGGGCGAGCAATCAGCCCCAGCATTTT
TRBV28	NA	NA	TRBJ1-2	CASRPDGGLEGYTF	TGTGCCAGCAGACCTGATGGGGGGTTGGAGGGCTACACCTTC
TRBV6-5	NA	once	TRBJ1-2	CASSYGSHYGYTF	TGTGCCAGCAGTTACGGCAGTCACTATGGCTACACCTTC
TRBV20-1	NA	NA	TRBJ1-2	CSAPSGYGYTF	TGCAGTGCTCCCTCCGGGTATGGCTACACCTTC
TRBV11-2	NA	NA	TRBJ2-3	CASSLLGTDTQYF	TGTGCCAGCAGCTTACTAGGCACAGATACGCAGTATTTT
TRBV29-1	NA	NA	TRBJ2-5	CSVDIVAGYETQYF	TGCAGCGTTGATATTGTGGCGGGATACGAGACCCAGTACTTC
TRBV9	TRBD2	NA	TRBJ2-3	CASSLGLAGGTDTQYF	TGTGCCAGCAGCTTAGGACTAGCGGGGGGCACAGATACGCAGTATTTT
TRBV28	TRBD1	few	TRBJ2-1	CASSTNRGWGFF	TGTGCCAGCAGTACGAACAGGGGCTGGGGGTTCTTC
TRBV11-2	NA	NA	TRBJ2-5	CASSYGTQETQYF	TGTGCCAGCAGTTACGGGACTCAAGAGACCCAGTACTTC
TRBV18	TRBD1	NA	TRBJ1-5	CASSLGGQGNNQPQHF	TGTGCCAGCTCACTCGGGGGACAGGGGAACAATCAGCCCCAGCATTTT
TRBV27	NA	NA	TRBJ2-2	CASRKGGNTGELFF	TGTGCCAGCAGGAAAGGCGGGAACACCGGGGAGCTGTTTTTT
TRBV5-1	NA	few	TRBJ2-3	CASTQASSTDTQYF	TGCGCCAGCACCCAGGCAAGTAGCACAGATACGCAGTATTTT
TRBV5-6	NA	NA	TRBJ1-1	CASSLEEDEAFF	TGTGCCAGCAGCTTAGAGGAGGATGAAGCTTTCTTT
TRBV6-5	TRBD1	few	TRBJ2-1	CASSSTTGNLNEQFF	TGTGCCAGCAGTTCTACGACAGGGAATCTCAATGAGCAGTTCTTC
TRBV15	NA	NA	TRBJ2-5	CATSRDWGLEGTQYF	TGTGCCACCAGCAGAGATTGGGGCCTAGAAGGGACCCAGTACTTC
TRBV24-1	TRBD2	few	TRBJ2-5	CATSDSAGGPAETQYF	TGTGCCACCAGTGACTCAGCGGGGGGGCCGGCTGAGACCCAGTACTTC
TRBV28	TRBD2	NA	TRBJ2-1	CASSLMASGGNEQFF	TGTGCCAGCAGTTTAATGGCTAGCGGGGGGAATGAGCAGTTCTTC
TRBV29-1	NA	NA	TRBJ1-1	CSVDNGLMNTEAFF	TGCAGCGTTGACAATGGGCTAATGAACACTGAAGCTTTCTTT
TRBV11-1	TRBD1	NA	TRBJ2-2	CASSSPGQGHTGELFF	TGTGCCAGCAGCTCACCGGGACAGGGGCACACCGGGGAGCTGTTTTTT
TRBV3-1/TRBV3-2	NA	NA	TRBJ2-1	CASSRGQFGGEQFF	TGTGCCAGCAGCCGCGGACAGTTCGGAGGTGAGCAGTTCTTC
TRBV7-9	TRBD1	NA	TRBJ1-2	CASSLGQGGYGYTF	TGTGCCAGCAGCTTAGGACAGGGAGGATATGGCTACACCTTC
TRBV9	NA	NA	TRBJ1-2	CASGAWASSVYGYTF	TGTGCCAGCGGGGCATGGGCCTCATCCGTCTATGGCTACACCTTC
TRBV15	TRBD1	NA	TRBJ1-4	CATSRGGLPPQATGVTNEKLFF	TGTGCCACCAGCAGAGGGGGCCTACCTCCACAAGCCACAGGGGTAACTAATGAAAAACTGTTTTTT
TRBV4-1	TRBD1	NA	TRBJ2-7	CASSQFAGTDLDEQYF	TGCGCCAGCAGCCAATTCGCCGGGACAGACCTTGACGAGCAGTACTTC
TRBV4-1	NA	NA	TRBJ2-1	CASSPGGSELNEQFF	TGCGCCAGCAGCCCGGGTGGTAGCGAACTCAATGAGCAGTTCTTC
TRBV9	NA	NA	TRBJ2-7	CASSVDGGPLYEQYF	TGTGCCAGCAGCGTAGACGGGGGGCCTCTCTACGAGCAGTACTTC
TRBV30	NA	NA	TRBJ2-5	CAWTGGRGAVETQYF	TGTGCCTGGACCGGGGGCCGGGGGGCCGTAGAGACCCAGTACTTC
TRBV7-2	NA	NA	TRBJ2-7	CASSEGGSRSYERYF	TGTGCCAGCAGCGAGGGAGGCAGCCGTTCCTACGAGCGGTACTTC
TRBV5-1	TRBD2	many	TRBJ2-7	CASSPGTSVYEQYF	TGCGCCAGCAGCCCCGGGACTAGCGTCTACGAGCAGTACTTC
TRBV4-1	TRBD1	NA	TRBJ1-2	CASSHLTGSDGYTF	TGCGCCAGCAGCCACCTGACAGGGTCTGATGGCTACACCTTC
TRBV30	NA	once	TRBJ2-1	CAWSPGHNIREQFF	TGTGCCTGGAGTCCGGGACACAACATCAGGGAGCAGTTCTTC
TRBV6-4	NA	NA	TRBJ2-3	CASSEVRRADTQYF	TGTGCCAGCAGTGAGGTTCGGAGAGCAGATACGCAGTATTTT
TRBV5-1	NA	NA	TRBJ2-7	CASSLDLSYEQYF	TGCGCCAGCAGCTTGGATCTGTCCTACGAGCAGTACTTC
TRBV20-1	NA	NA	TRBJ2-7	CSARVSYEQYF	TGCAGTGCTAGAGTATCCTACGAGCAGTACTTC
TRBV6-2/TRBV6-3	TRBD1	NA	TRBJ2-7	CASSYSGTGLSYEQYF	TGTGCCAGCAGTTACTCTGGGACAGGGCTCTCCTACGAGCAGTACTTC
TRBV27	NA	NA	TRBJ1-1	CASSLSVNTEAFF	TGTGCCAGCAGTTTATCTGTAAACACTGAAGCTTTCTTT
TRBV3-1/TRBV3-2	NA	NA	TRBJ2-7	CASSQFLAGEQYF	TGTGCCAGCAGCCAATTTCTCGCGGGCGAGCAGTACTTC
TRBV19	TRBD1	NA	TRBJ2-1	CASRPGQGNYNEQFF	TGTGCCAGTAGACCCGGACAGGGGAATTACAATGAGCAGTTCTTC
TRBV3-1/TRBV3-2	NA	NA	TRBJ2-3	CASSQVLPDTQYF	TGTGCCAGCAGCCAAGTACTTCCAGATACGCAGTATTTT